This TCR beta chain was profiled in a study of technical replicates of blood from four donors (dated by TCRdb to 2016 to 2017). The library was built by means of the immunoSEQ multiplex PCR assay. TCRdb re-hosts the immuneACCESS table, in-frame sequences only. Its copies lack some clones; in the studies checked, an unresolved V gene accounts for under half of them, and the cause for the rest is not known. Across this sample there are some 89,000 clones, with about 94% seen only once. About 0.35% of the sample goes to the ten largest clones. From cysteine to phenylalanine, the CDR3 is 14 amino acids long. Left in the record is the CDR3 DNA by itself, 42 bases read in frame from the first base. Between the V and J ends, shortened by 8 bases and 3 bases respectively, the junction contains 18 bases. The germline V gene (reference sequence) specifies GTSNPN as CDR1 and SVGIG as CDR2. Details on this clone: There is no known antigen for this receptor. No per-base quality is available; no much larger clone lies one base away.

The receptor comes from a human donor in good health. The chain couples TRBV30 to TRBJ2-3; a weak D assignment points to TRBD2 (7 bases agree). The specimen sequenced was T cells isolated from PBMCs. The DNA sequence is TGTGCCGGAACTGGGGGCGGGAGAACAGATACGCAGTATTTT. Its protein reads: CAGTGGGRTDTQYF.